The next 10 T cell receptor beta chains were all read from a single sample in a study of shared clonotypes between healthy human individuals. Profiling relied on immunoSEQ multiplex PCR, and the TCRdb table lists in-frame clones only, not all of them. The data show about 2.4 million clones, with 93% seen just once and approximately 0.37% held by the top ten. The material sequenced was naive CD4+ T cells from PBMCs. Subset defined: CD45RA+ positively selected. All receptors derive from a man between 18 and 35 years old in good health. Some clones in this sample may be carry-over from other donors' samples.

The CDR3 DNA follows: TGTGCCAGTAGTGCACCGGGATCCGATCCCTACGAGCAGTACTTC. This translates into CASSAPGSDPYEQYF. V gene TRBV19 combines with J gene TRBJ2-7; tentatively, D is TRBD2 (5 bases). Trimming cost V 5 bases and J 2 bases, with 16 bases left between them. Germline assignment: CDR1 LNHDA and CDR2 SQIVND (reference sequence). The CDR3 consists of 15 residues.

This clone was recorded once. The chain joins TRBV7-2 to TRBJ2-3, with D perhaps matching TRBD2 (5 bases). Germline V CDR1 and CDR2: SGHTA, FQGNSA. Trimming shortened V by 7 bases and J by 0 bases, and 17 bases separated the two germline ends. This CDR3 contains 16 residues. CDR3: CASTLSRVASTDTQYF. The CDR3, as DNA: TGTGCCAGCACCTTGTCGAGGGTGGCGAGCACAGATACGCAGTATTTT.

The J gene is TRBJ2-1, the V gene TRBV7-2; TRBD2 agrees at 10 bases. Losses at the gene ends were 0 bases for V and 2 bases for J; bases not matched to a gene: 7. This CDR3 is built from 18 residues. CDR1 is SGHTA, CDR2 FQGNSA, per germline. The CDR3 DNA reads TGTGCCAGCAGCTTAGCGGTTCCTAGCGGGAGCCCCTACAATGAGCAGTTCTTC. The encoded protein is CASSLAVPSGSPYNEQFF.

V usage is TRBV29-1 and J usage is TRBJ2-1; maybe TRBD2 (5 bases). The CDR3 has 16 residues. V was trimmed by 3 bases and J by 0 bases, leaving 15 bases between them. Germline CDR1 is SQVTM and CDR2 is ANQGSEA. DNA for the CDR3: TGCAGCGTTGAGGCCCCTAGCCTCGGCTCCTACAATGAGCAGTTCTTC. Translation: CSVEAPSLGSYNEQFF.

This chain connects TRBV21-1 to TRBJ1-4; TRBD1, the D gene given by the table, was not confirmed from the DNA. TRBV21-1 is reported as a pseudogene. This CDR3 is 16 amino acids long. CDR3 coding DNA: TGTGCCAGCAGCAAAGTTTCGGACAGACCTAATGAAAAACTGTTTTTT. Translation: CASSKVSDRPNEKLFF.

This clone turned up a few times. CDR3 protein: CAWGQGAEAFF. The DNA of the CDR3 is TGTGCCTGGGGACAGGGGGCTGAAGCTTTCTTT. The chain has TRBV30 and TRBJ1-1, with 10 bases fitting TRBD1. The CDR3 runs 11 residues. Germline trimming cut 5 bases from V and 6 bases from J; bases unmatched to any gene: 0. Germline V gene lookup returns CDR1 GTSNPN and CDR2 SVGIG (reference sequence).

The chain uses TRBV7-9 and TRBJ2-7; either TRBD1 or TRBD2 may supply D (5 bases each). Germline V gene lookup returns CDR1 SEHNR and CDR2 FQNEAQ (reference sequence). V was clipped by 5 bases and J by 0 bases, with 11 bases between them. The CDR3 covers 14 residues. Written as DNA, the CDR3 is TGTGCCAGCAGCCCAAGTGGGGGCTCCTACGAGCAGTACTTC. This translates into CASSPSGGSYEQYF.

The chain combines TRBV5-4 with TRBJ1-3; D may be TRBD1 (5 bases). V was pared by 4 bases and J by 7 bases, with 12 bases between. Germline lookup yields CDR1 SGHNT and CDR2 YYREEE (reference sequence). The CDR3 is 13 amino acids. The chain's CDR3 is CASSRGQGNTIYF. The CDR3 DNA reads TGTGCCAGCAGCCGCGGACAAGGTAACACCATATATTTT.

As regards this clone: Additional DNA sequences in this sample encode the identical CDR3. This sequence joins TRBV11-2 and TRBJ2-5; no reliable D call. V lost 6 bases to trimming and J lost 5 bases, with 7 bases between them. The CDR3 is 11 residues long. The germline gives CDR1 SGHAT, CDR2 FQNNGV. CDR3 in DNA: TGTGCCAGCAGTCGTGGGGAGACCCAGTACTTC. It yields the protein CASSRGETQYF. The full variable domain, rest sourced from reference TRBV11-2 and TRBJ2-5, is EAGVAQSPRYKIIEKRQSVAFWCNPISGHATLYWYQQILGQGPKLLIQFQNNGVVDDSQLPKDRFSAERLKGVDSTLKIQPAKLEDSAVYLCASSRGETQYFGPGTRLLVL.

The rearrangement joins TRBV9 to TRBJ2-1, with D tentatively TRBD1 (5 bases). The germline V gene has CDR1 SGDLS and CDR2 YYNGEE. Trimming took 4 bases from V and 3 from J, leaving 17 bases between them. The CDR3 is 16 residues long. CDR3 sequence (DNA): TGTGCCAGCAGCCCACGGCGGCAGGGAAACTACAATGAGCAGTTCTTC. This codes for CASSPRRQGNYNEQFF.